A single sample gave rise to the 23 T cell receptor beta chains below, sequenced in a study of radiotherapy plus CTLA-4 blockade in lung cancer. The protocol was immunoSEQ multiplex PCR, while the TCRdb copy is restricted to in-frame clones and leaves out a portion. The data hold more than 65,000 clones, with less than 90% observed a single time. The material was peripheral blood, obtained from a patient treated with radiotherapy plus ipilimumab. Receptors originate from a human donor with non-small cell lung cancer who had stable disease on radiotherapy plus ipilimumab.

The chain is built from TRBV4-1 and TRBJ2-1; 12 bases are a match to TRBD2. V shed 2 bases, J shed 7 bases, and the junction held 6 bases outside the gene matches. Germline-derived CDR1 and CDR2 are MGHRA and YSYEKL. CDR3 length: 16 amino acids. The CDR3 DNA sequence: TGCGCCAGCAGCCAACCGACTAGCGGGAGTTGGAATGAGCAGTTCTTC. This gives the protein CASSQPTSGSWNEQFF.

This clone was found once. The V call is TRBV27, the J call TRBJ1-5; weak D call: TRBD1 (5 bases). The CDR3 extends over 13 amino acids. Trimming shortened V by 3 bases and J by 6 bases, and 9 bases separated the two germline ends. The germline CDR1 and CDR2 sequences are MNHEY and SMNVEV (reference sequence). The CDR3 coding sequence is TGTGCCAGCAGTTTCAGGGACGGTCAGCCCCAGCATTTT. This gives the protein CASSFRDGQPQHF.

The chain links TRBV6-1 to TRBJ2-2; 7 positions match TRBD1. Germline V gene data show CDR1 as MNHNS and CDR2 as SASEGT. The ends lost 5 bases at V and 6 bases at J; junction bases unmatched: 6. The CDR3 is 14 residues long. DNA for the CDR3: TGTGCCAGCAGTTCGACAGGGATCGCCGGGGAGCTGTTTTTT. Translation gives CASSSTGIAGELFF.

This chain connects TRBV11-2 to TRBJ2-1; no clear D. V lost 3 bases to trimming and J lost 0 bases, with 9 bases between them. This CDR3 spans 15 amino acids. In germline, CDR1 is SGHAT, CDR2 FQNNGV. CDR3 sequence reads: CASSFGVSSYNEQFF. In nucleotides, the CDR3 is TGTGCCAGCAGCTTTGGGGTCAGCTCCTACAATGAGCAGTTCTTC.

V gene TRBV5-1 combines with J gene TRBJ1-1; 7 bases are shared with TRBD1. Per germline, CDR1 SGHRS and CDR2 YFSETQ. V lost 0 bases to trimming and J lost 6 bases; unmatched junction nucleotides: 5. The CDR3 extends over 14 amino acids. DNA for the CDR3: TGCGCCAGCAGCTTGGGGGGCAGGGGGTCTGAAGCTTTCTTT. It yields the protein CASSLGGRGSEAFF.

This chain connects TRBV6-4 to TRBJ2-1; 7 bases agree with TRBD2. The germline gives CDR1 MRHNA, CDR2 SNTAGT. V dropped 6 bases and J dropped 4; count of bases not matched to a gene: 9. This CDR3 spans 15 amino acids. The CDR3 is CASSSEGGRYNEQFF. CDR3 nucleotide sequence: TGTGCCAGCAGCTCGGAGGGAGGGCGGTACAATGAGCAGTTCTTC.

This chain uses TRBV6-5 with TRBJ2-7; D is possibly TRBD1 (6 bases). The ends were cut back, 0 bases at V and 4 bases at J, with 7 bases in the middle. The CDR3 extends over 13 amino acids. CDR1 is MNHEY and CDR2 is SVGAGI in the germline V gene. The CDR3 here is CASSYSGQYEQYF. The CDR3 nucleotides are TGTGCCAGCAGTTACTCCGGACAGTACGAGCAGTACTTC.

This rearrangement joins TRBV9 to TRBJ1-5; possible D gene TRBD1, 5 bases. This CDR3 contains 15 residues. V shed 4 bases and J shed 0 bases, with 11 bases lying between them. Germline CDR1 reads SGDLS; CDR2 reads YYNGEE. The CDR3, as DNA: TGTGCCAGCAGCATCCTGACAGATAGCAATCAGCCCCAGCATTTT. Amino acids: CASSILTDSNQPQHF.

The rearrangement joins TRBV7-9 to TRBJ2-3; the match to TRBD2 covers 11 bases. The ends lost 3 bases at V and 2 bases at J; junction bases unmatched: 10. Germline CDR1 and CDR2: SEHNR and FQNEAQ (reference sequence). The CDR3 is 18 residues long. The CDR3 sequence: CASSFPPRLAGNTDTQYF. CDR3 in DNA: TGTGCCAGCAGCTTCCCTCCTCGACTAGCGGGGAACACAGATACGCAGTATTTT.

The chain has TRBV6-6 and TRBJ2-7; TRBD1 is a possible D gene (7 bases). The germline V and J ends were trimmed by 2 bases and 3 bases, with 17 bases remaining between them. The CDR3 has 16 residues. The V gene's germline CDR1 is MNHNY and CDR2 SVGAGI (reference sequence). CDR3 sequence: CASSYPNSQGGYEQYF. CDR3 coding DNA: TGTGCCAGCAGTTACCCGAATTCTCAGGGGGGCTACGAGCAGTACTTC.

The chain's CDR3 is CASSPETANSPLHF. The CDR3 DNA reads as TGTGCCAGCTCACCAGAGACAGCCAATTCACCCCTCCACTTT. This chain joins TRBV18 and TRBJ1-6, with D possibly TRBD1 on 5 matching bases. The CDR3 has 14 residues. Trimming shortened V by 2 bases and J by 7 bases, and 9 bases separated the two germline ends. Looked up from germline, CDR1 is KGHSH and CDR2 is LQKENI.

V gene TRBV6-1 combines with J gene TRBJ2-3; D is uncertain. CDR3 length equals 14 residues. V lost 5 bases and J lost 1, with 10 bases in between. Germline V gives CDR1 MNHNS, CDR2 SASEGT. This chain's CDR3 is CASSLSPGTDTQYF. The CDR3 DNA sequence: TGTGCCAGCAGTTTAAGTCCGGGCACAGATACGCAGTATTTT.

This clone was detected only a few times. The chain carries TRBV9 and TRBJ1-2; D unresolved. The CDR3 length is 14 residues. Germline CDR1 is SGDLS and CDR2 is YYNGEE. The V gene lost 0 bases and the J gene lost 8 bases, with 14 bases spanning the gap. The CDR3 DNA reads as TGTGCCAGCAGCGTAGGGATCCCCATGGCCGGCTACACCTTC. Its translation is CASSVGIPMAGYTF.

This sequence joins TRBV11-2 and TRBJ2-6, with D possibly being TRBD1 or TRBD2 (5 bases each). The V end lost 5 bases, the J end lost 4 bases, and 12 bases lay between the germline ends. Germline V lookup: CDR1 SGHAT, CDR2 FQNNGV. The CDR3 sequence is 15 residues long. The CDR3 DNA is TGTGCCAGCAGCCCCACTAGGGGAGGGGCCAACGTCCTGACTTTC. This gives the protein CASSPTRGGANVLTF. The full variable domain, completed using reference TRBV11-2 and TRBJ2-6, is EAGVAQSPRYKIIEKRQSVAFWCNPISGHATLYWYQQILGQGPKLLIQFQNNGVVDDSQLPKDRFSAERLKGVDSTLKIQPAKLEDSAVYLCASSPTRGGANVLTFGAGSRLTVL.

V and J are TRBV30 and TRBJ2-7, with D maybe TRBD2 (5 bases). Germline CDR1 is GTSNPN and CDR2 is SVGIG (reference sequence). The CDR3 covers 15 residues. The ends were cut back, 0 bases at V and 2 bases at J, with 14 bases in the middle. CDR3 region: CAWSVLAGSTYEQYF. For the CDR3, the DNA is TGTGCCTGGAGTGTACTCGCGGGCTCTACCTACGAGCAGTACTTC. The whole variable domain, filled in from reference TRBV30 and TRBJ2-7, reads SQTIHQWPATLVQPVGSPLSLECTVEGTSNPNLYWYRQAAGRGLQLLFYSVGIGQISSEVPQNLSASRPQDRQFILSSKKLLLSDSGFYLCAWSVLAGSTYEQYFGPGTRLTVT.

The rearrangement uses TRBV7-2 and TRBJ2-1; TRBD2 might be the D (5 bases). The ends were cut back, 3 bases at V and 0 bases at J, with 15 bases in the middle. The CDR3 is made up of 17 amino acids. Germline V gene data show CDR1 as SGHTA and CDR2 as FQGNSA. CDR3 coding DNA: TGTGCCAGCAGCTTCCGGACTGTCCGGAGCTCCTACAATGAGCAGTTCTTC. Translating it yields CASSFRTVRSSYNEQFF.

The J gene is TRBJ1-5, the V gene TRBV2, with D hard to call. This CDR3 spans 15 amino acids. Germline CDR1 is SNHLY and CDR2 is FYNNEI. V dropped 5 bases and J dropped 4 bases, with 15 bases sitting between them. CDR3 residues: CASSRTPNNNQPQHF. DNA of the CDR3: TGTGCCAGCAGTAGGACTCCGAATAATAATCAGCCCCAGCATTTT.

The V gene is TRBV2, the J gene TRBJ2-3, with D perhaps matching TRBD1 or TRBD2 (5 bases each). The germline V and J ends were trimmed by 7 bases and 3 bases, with 17 bases remaining between them. Germline CDR1 reads SNHLY; CDR2 reads FYNNEI. The CDR3 extends over 15 amino acids. CDR3 region: CASTGAHDVTDTQYF. The CDR3 DNA reads TGTGCCAGCACCGGGGCCCACGACGTTACAGATACGCAGTATTTT.

This chain links TRBV7-3 with TRBJ1-5; no reliable D call. This CDR3 spans 15 amino acids. The ends were cut back, 5 bases at V and 2 bases at J, with 13 bases in the middle. The germline V gene encodes CDR1 SGHTA and CDR2 FQGTGA. The CDR3: CASSLGILGNQPQHF. For the CDR3, the DNA is TGTGCCAGCAGCCTTGGGATTCTCGGCAATCAGCCCCAGCATTTT.

V and J are TRBV18 and TRBJ1-6; maybe TRBD1 (5 bases). The CDR3 extends over 16 amino acids. With 1 base removed from V and 8 bases from J, the gap between germline ends came to 15 bases. CDR1 is KGHSH, CDR2 LQKENI, per germline. This CDR3 is CASSPRAPGIDSPLHF. Here the CDR3 DNA reads TGTGCCAGCTCACCACGCGCGCCAGGGATTGATTCACCCCTCCACTTT.

This clone was counted only a few times. The DNA for the CDR3 is TGTGCCAGCAGGCCAGAGGGGGGAGGCTACGAGCAGTACTTC. Protein: CASRPEGGGYEQYF. This sequence joins TRBV28 and TRBJ2-7, with D perhaps being TRBD1 or TRBD2 (6 bases each). Germline V gives CDR1 MDHEN, CDR2 SYDVKM. This CDR3 region has 14 residues. The germline V and J ends were trimmed by 6 bases and 3 bases, with 15 bases remaining between them.

This sequence joins TRBV11-2 and TRBJ2-7; a weak D match, TRBD2 (6 bases). V lost 5 bases, J lost 7 bases, and 18 bases lay in between. CDR3 length equals 14 residues. From germline, CDR1 is SGHAT and CDR2 FQNNGV. CDR3 in amino acids: CASSPGRGSVEQYF. The DNA for the CDR3 is TGTGCCAGCAGCCCAGGACGGGGGTCTGTAGAGCAGTACTTC.

The chain is built from TRBV7-9 and TRBJ2-7, with no clear D. The CDR3 spans 12 residues. The V and J ends lost 5 bases and 3 bases respectively, with 8 bases between them. Per the germline V gene, CDR1 is SEHNR and CDR2 is FQNEAQ (reference sequence). CDR3 DNA: TGTGCCAGCAGCCCGTATGGCTACGAGCAGTACTTC. Translation: CASSPYGYEQYF. The complete variable domain, with remaining parts taken from reference TRBV7-9 and TRBJ2-7, reads DTGVSQNPRHKITKRGQNVTFRCDPISEHNRLYWYRQTLGQGPEFLTYFQNEAQLEKSRLLSDRFSAERPKGSFSTLEIQRTEQGDSAMYLCASSPYGYEQYFGPGTRLTVT.